This TCR delta chain was obtained from a study of gamma-delta T cells after stem cell transplantation. TCRdb re-called the RT-PCR reads using CATT. This table holds about 100 delta-chain clones, 44% found once. The sample consisted of gamma-delta T cells. These receptors were obtained from a human donor. It is not recorded whose cells these are; they may come from a transplant donor. This table probably holds off-target reads from a library built for another chain.

This clone has just a few counts. The rearrangement links TRDV2 to TRDJ1; 7 nucleotides align to TRDD3. This CDR3 spans 18 amino acids. The J segment lost 0 bases and the V segment lost 0 bases, leaving 12 bases of the junction unmatched. Germline lookup yields CDR1 GEAIGNYY and CDR2 EKD. The chain's CDR3 is CACDTVLSGGMYTDKLIF. The DNA for the CDR3 is TGTGCCTGTGACACCGTACTTTCAGGGGGGATGTACACCGATAAACTCATCTTT.